This T cell receptor beta chain was documented in a study of blood T cell repertoires in COVID-19. The table lists this clone with a few counts. Method: immunoSEQ multiplex PCR; TCRdb's copy keeps in-frame clones and lacks some. The sample comprises about 29,000 clones, 70% to 90% of which are singletons, and around 4.9% rests with the top ten. The sequenced sample was peripheral blood. The receptor comes from an older man with active COVID-19.

In nucleotides, the CDR3 is TGTGCCAGCAGCCAGCAGGGGCAAGGAAACACCATATATTTT. Translated, it gives CASSQQGQGNTIYF. This sequence joins TRBV3-1 (or the pseudogene TRBV3-2) and TRBJ1-3; D may be TRBD1 (6 bases). Trimming removed 3 bases at V and 4 bases at J, with 10 bases between. Germline V gene data show CDR1 as LGHDT and CDR2 as YNNKEL (reference sequence). The CDR3 has 14 residues.